These T cell receptor beta chains were read from a single sample in a study of cytomegalovirus exposure and HLA in healthy donors. TCRdb's table, derived via immunoSEQ multiplex PCR, lists solely in-frame clones and lacks some. The table records around 150,000 clones, about 80% of them present only once. The source material was PBMCs. The receptors derive from a woman in her 40s in good health and CMV-seronegative. CDR3s include the opening cysteine and the closing phenylalanine or tryptophan. A D gene is named only where the DNA matches it firmly. Only part of the rows carry a size: once, few, many, or a class if the clone is expanded.

V gene,D gene,clone size,J gene,CDR3 protein,CDR3 DNA
TRBV5-1,NA,NA,TRBJ2-1,CASSPSFSSYNEQFF,TGCGCCAGCAGCCCTAGCTTCAGCTCCTACAATGAGCAGTTCTTC
TRBV5-1,NA,NA,TRBJ2-7,CASSLARGSSYEQYF,TGCGCCAGCAGCTTGGCAAGGGGCTCCTCCTACGAGCAGTACTTC
TRBV19,NA,NA,TRBJ1-1,CASSSQKDSEAFF,TGTGCCAGTAGTTCCCAAAAAGACAGCGAAGCTTTCTTT
TRBV15,NA,few,TRBJ1-3,CATSRDGGLSGNTIYF,TGTGCCACCAGCAGAGATGGAGGGTTGTCTGGAAACACCATATATTTT
TRBV6-6,TRBD2,NA,TRBJ2-1,CASIPSGSISEQFF,TGTGCCAGCATCCCCAGCGGGAGTATAAGTGAGCAGTTCTTC
TRBV6-5,NA,NA,TRBJ1-1,CASSYSMATRGTEAFF,TGTGCCAGCAGTTACTCGATGGCGACCAGAGGCACTGAAGCTTTCTTT
TRBV30,NA,NA,TRBJ2-7,CAWDYLSYEQYF,TGTGCCTGGGACTACCTCTCCTACGAGCAGTACTTC
TRBV7-2,NA,NA,TRBJ2-3,CASSLVEGPWTDTQYF,TGTGCCAGCAGCTTAGTGGAGGGCCCTTGGACAGATACGCAGTATTTT
TRBV28,NA,NA,TRBJ1-1,CASSPGLMNTEAFF,TGTGCCAGCAGCCCAGGTTTAATGAACACTGAAGCTTTCTTT
TRBV9,NA,NA,TRBJ1-2,CASGGGGGYTF,TGTGCCAGCGGGGGAGGTGGGGGCTACACCTTC
TRBV19,NA,NA,TRBJ2-7,CASSTSRQGHEQYF,TGTGCCAGTAGTACCAGTCGGCAGGGCCACGAGCAGTACTTC
TRBV7-8,TRBD1,once,TRBJ1-1,CASIWDREGTEAFF,TGTGCCAGCATTTGGGACAGGGAAGGCACTGAAGCTTTCTTT
TRBV29-1,TRBD1,NA,TRBJ1-1,CSFTGAANTEAFF,TGCAGCTTTACAGGGGCGGCGAACACTGAAGCTTTCTTT
TRBV11-3,TRBD2,few,TRBJ2-3,CASSLTSGDTDTQYF,TGTGCCAGCAGCTTAACTAGCGGAGACACAGATACGCAGTATTTT
TRBV2,TRBD1,NA,TRBJ2-2,CASGTGVNTGELFF,TGTGCCAGCGGGACAGGGGTTAACACCGGGGAGCTGTTTTTT
TRBV6-9,NA,once,TRBJ1-5,CASNPTGSNQPQHF,TGTGCCAGCAACCCGACAGGTTCCAATCAGCCCCAGCATTTT
TRBV18,TRBD1,NA,TRBJ2-7,CASSPGQDGVYEQYF,TGTGCCAGCTCACCCGGACAGGACGGAGTCTACGAGCAGTACTTC
TRBV6-5,TRBD2,NA,TRBJ2-1,CASSYTALAGYNEQFF,TGTGCCAGCAGTTACACGGCCCTAGCGGGCTACAATGAGCAGTTCTTC
TRBV20-1,NA,NA,TRBJ1-2,CSASDLAYTF,TGCAGTGCTAGCGACTTGGCCTACACCTTC
TRBV29-1,NA,NA,TRBJ1-2,CSDMDSLGYTF,TGCAGCGATATGGACAGCTTGGGATACACCTTC
TRBV11-1,TRBD2,NA,TRBJ2-1,CASSPTSGSVHEQFF,TGTGCCAGCAGCCCTACTAGCGGGAGTGTCCATGAGCAGTTCTTC
TRBV5-6,NA,NA,TRBJ2-3,CASSLVGQTIQPDTQYF,TGTGCCAGCAGCTTGGTAGGACAAACCATCCAGCCAGATACGCAGTATTTT
TRBV6-5,TRBD1,few,TRBJ1-1,CASSYRYRGNTEAFF,TGTGCCAGCAGTTACAGGTACAGGGGGAACACTGAAGCTTTCTTT
TRBV6-1,NA,NA,TRBJ2-1,CASKTDRYNEQFF,TGTGCCAGCAAGACTGACAGATACAATGAGCAGTTCTTC
TRBV7-7,TRBD1,NA,TRBJ2-2,CASSFNRDRAGTGELFF,TGTGCTAGCAGCTTCAACCGGGACAGGGCTGGCACCGGGGAGCTGTTTTTT
TRBV29-1,NA,once,TRBJ2-7,CSVSPGGSNEQYF,TGCAGCGTGTCGCCAGGGGGGTCAAACGAGCAGTACTTC
TRBV9,TRBD2,NA,TRBJ2-1,CASSGLAVSNEQFF,TGTGCCAGCAGCGGACTAGCGGTTAGCAATGAGCAGTTCTTC
TRBV30,TRBD1,few,TRBJ1-1,CAWSPGTAEAFF,TGTGCCTGGAGTCCCGGGACAGCTGAAGCTTTCTTT
TRBV30,NA,NA,TRBJ1-1,CAWSGQINTEAFF,TGTGCCTGGAGTGGACAGATAAACACTGAAGCTTTCTTT
TRBV7-9,TRBD2,few,TRBJ2-2,CASSYLAGAANTGELFF,TGTGCCAGCAGCTACCTAGCGGGAGCCGCGAACACCGGGGAGCTGTTTTTT
TRBV7-9,NA,NA,TRBJ1-1,CASSFPSLNTEAFF,TGTGCCAGCAGCTTCCCGTCCCTGAACACTGAAGCTTTCTTT
TRBV11-1,TRBD1,once,TRBJ2-7,CASSPKAPGQGDYEQYF,TGTGCCAGCAGCCCTAAGGCTCCCGGACAGGGGGACTACGAGCAGTACTTC
TRBV7-2,NA,NA,TRBJ2-1,CASSLDPRNEQFF,TGTGCCAGCAGCTTAGATCCCCGCAATGAGCAGTTCTTC
TRBV5-1,TRBD1,NA,TRBJ1-6,CASTGQDNSPLHF,TGCGCCAGCACGGGACAGGATAATTCACCCCTCCACTTT
TRBV4-2,TRBD1,once,TRBJ1-5,CASSQVAGTGAGQPQHF,TGTGCCAGCAGCCAAGTAGCCGGGACAGGAGCTGGGCAGCCCCAGCATTTT
TRBV5-1,NA,NA,TRBJ2-7,CASSSNAGGPYEQYF,TGCGCCAGCAGCTCTAATGCGGGTGGACCCTACGAGCAGTACTTC
TRBV9,TRBD2,few,TRBJ2-1,CASSVAGSGWGDEQFF,TGTGCCAGCAGCGTAGCTGGTAGCGGGTGGGGAGATGAGCAGTTCTTC
TRBV29-1,NA,NA,TRBJ1-1,CSVTRETGNTEDFF,TGCAGCGTGACGAGAGAGACCGGGAACACTGAAGATTTCTTT
TRBV9,TRBD1,NA,TRBJ2-2,CASSRLQGRSTGELFF,TGTGCCAGCAGCCGACTACAGGGGCGCTCCACCGGGGAGCTGTTTTTT
TRBV11-2,TRBD2,few,TRBJ2-3,CASSPRLASGTDTQYF,TGTGCCAGCAGCCCCCGACTAGCGAGTGGCACAGATACGCAGTATTTT
TRBV15,NA,NA,TRBJ2-1,CATSFSWNEQFF,TGTGCCACCAGCTTTAGCTGGAATGAGCAGTTCTTC
TRBV7-9,NA,few,TRBJ1-1,CASSLQGNTEAFF,TGTGCCAGCAGCTTACAGGGGAACACTGAAGCTTTCTTT
TRBV2,NA,NA,TRBJ2-5,CASTSSRSETQYF,TGTGCCAGCACGTCTAGTCGTTCAGAGACCCAGTACTTC
TRBV5-8,TRBD1,NA,TRBJ1-4,CASSLVQGGFGEKLFF,TGTGCCAGCAGCTTAGTACAGGGGGGATTTGGTGAAAAACTGTTTTTT
TRBV9,NA,NA,TRBJ2-7,CASSQTTGYEQYF,TGTGCCAGCAGCCAAACTACAGGGTACGAGCAGTACTTC
TRBV7-9,NA,NA,TRBJ2-7,CASSFSLLLPEQYF,TGTGCCAGCAGCTTCAGTTTGCTCCTCCCGGAGCAGTACTTC
TRBV11-1,NA,NA,TRBJ1-3,CASSAYSGNTIYF,TGTGCCAGCAGCGCCTACTCTGGAAACACCATATATTTT
TRBV11-3,TRBD2,NA,TRBJ2-7,CASSLASGRAAEQYF,TGTGCCAGCAGCTTAGCTAGCGGGAGGGCCGCCGAGCAGTACTTC
TRBV7-9,TRBD2,NA,TRBJ2-7,CSSSSSGAGGPYEQYF,TGTTCCAGCAGCTCCAGCGGGGCGGGAGGCCCCTACGAGCAGTACTTC
TRBV6-6,NA,NA,TRBJ1-5,CASTGLNQPQHF,TGTGCCAGCACAGGACTAAATCAGCCCCAGCATTTT
TRBV18,NA,NA,TRBJ2-1,CASSPPSSSYNEQFF,TGTGCCAGCTCACCACCGTCCAGCTCCTACAATGAGCAGTTCTTC
TRBV2,TRBD1,NA,TRBJ2-1,CASRSGTGQYNEQFF,TGTGCCAGTCGTTCCGGGACAGGTCAATACAATGAGCAGTTCTTC